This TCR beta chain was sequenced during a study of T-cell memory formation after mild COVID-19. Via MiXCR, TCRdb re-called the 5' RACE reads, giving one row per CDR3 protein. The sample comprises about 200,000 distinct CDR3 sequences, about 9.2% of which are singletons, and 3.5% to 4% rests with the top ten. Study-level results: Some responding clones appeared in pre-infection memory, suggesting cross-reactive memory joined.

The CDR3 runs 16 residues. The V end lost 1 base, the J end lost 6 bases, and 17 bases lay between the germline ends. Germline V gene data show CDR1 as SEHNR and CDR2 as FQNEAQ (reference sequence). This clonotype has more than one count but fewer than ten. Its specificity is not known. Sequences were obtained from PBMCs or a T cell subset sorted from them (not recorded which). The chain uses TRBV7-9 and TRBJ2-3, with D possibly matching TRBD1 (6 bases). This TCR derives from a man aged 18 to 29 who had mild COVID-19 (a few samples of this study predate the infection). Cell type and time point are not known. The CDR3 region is CASSLGLGQRIDTQYF. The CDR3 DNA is TGTGCCAGCAGCTTAGGGCTTGGACAGCGTATTGATACGCAGTATTTT. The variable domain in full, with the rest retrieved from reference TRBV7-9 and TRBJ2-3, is DTGVSQNPRHKITKRGQNVTFRCDPISEHNRLYWYRQTLGQGPEFLTYFQNEAQLEKSRLLSDRFSAERPKGSFSTLEIQRTEQGDSAMYLCASSLGLGQRIDTQYFGPGTRLTVL.